Shown below are 12 T cell receptor beta chains from a single sample sequenced in a study of shared clonotypes between healthy human individuals. Here immunoSEQ multiplex PCR was the method, and the copy in TCRdb shows in-frame clones only, minus some. The sample shows about 2 million clones, approximately 94% of them seen only once. Terminally differentiated effector memory CD45RA+ cells were excluded from the naive CD8 cells, which were CD45RO-negative and positively selected for CCR7. Specimen: naive CD8+ T cells sorted from blood. Receptor source: a man younger than 35 in good health.

Remarks on this clone: In the same sample, other DNA sequences code for this CDR3. The chain recombines TRBV9 with TRBJ2-7, with a possible D match to TRBD2 (6 bases). V gave up 3 bases and J gave up 0 bases, with 7 bases separating them. The CDR3 covers 13 residues. Germline values: CDR1 SGDLS, CDR2 YYNGEE. The CDR3 region is CASSGGDSYEQYF. CDR3 bases: TGTGCCAGCAGCGGCGGGGACTCCTACGAGCAGTACTTC.

The gene calls are TRBV7-6 and TRBJ2-2; weak D call: TRBD2 (5 bases). The CDR3 loop spans 18 amino acids. The V end was cut by 6 bases, the J end by 5 bases, with 25 bases between. The germline gives CDR1 SGHVS, CDR2 FNYEAQ. The CDR3 DNA reads as TGTGCCAGCAGTTCCTTAGATCCAGCGGTTCCGAGGACCGGGGAGCTGTTTTTT. Translating gives CASSSLDPAVPRTGELFF.

Concerning this clone: At the DNA level, this CDR3 is encoded by other sequences in the same sample as well. J is TRBJ2-7 and V is TRBV7-9; TRBD1 matches 10 bases. The CDR3 is 15 amino acids. Germline CDR1 and CDR2: SEHNR and FQNEAQ (reference sequence). Unmatched junction bases numbered 7, after V lost 4 bases and J lost 4 bases. The CDR3 sequence: CASSSPGTGDYEQYF. The CDR3 DNA reads as TGTGCCAGCAGCTCCCCCGGGACAGGGGATTACGAGCAGTACTTC.

This rearrangement joins TRBV28 to TRBJ2-1; 9 nucleotides line up with TRBD1. This CDR3 is 12 amino acids long. J gave up 10 bases and V 5 bases, and 3 bases lay outside the gene matches. Germline CDR1 MDHEN, CDR2 SYDVKM. The CDR3 spells CASSLGTGEQFF. CDR3 bases: TGTGCCAGCAGTCTAGGGACAGGGGAGCAGTTCTTC.

A remark on this clone: This specimen includes other DNA sequences encoding the same CDR3. The V call is TRBV27, the J call TRBJ2-2; no definite D call. V was trimmed by 3 bases and J by 7 bases, leaving 6 bases between them. Germline V gives CDR1 MNHEY, CDR2 SMNVEV (reference sequence). This CDR3 region has 12 residues. CDR3 coding DNA: TGTGCCAGCAGTTTCGGTGACGGGGAGCTGTTTTTT. This gives the protein CASSFGDGELFF.

The chain couples TRBV5-1 to TRBJ2-7; 7 bases agree with TRBD1. Losses at the gene ends were 3 bases for V and 9 bases for J; bases not matched to a gene: 18. The CDR3 loop spans 16 amino acids. The germline CDR1 and CDR2 sequences are SGHRS and YFSETQ. The CDR3 protein is CASSSASTGTSWGQYF. In nucleotides, the CDR3 is TGCGCCAGCAGCTCAGCCTCGACAGGGACCTCTTGGGGGCAGTACTTC.

The J gene is TRBJ1-1, the V gene TRBV7-9; D gene ambiguous. Trimming pared 5 bases from V and 0 bases from J, leaving 16 bases between. Germline V gene data show CDR1 as SEHNR and CDR2 as FQNEAQ (reference sequence). There are 16 residues in the CDR3. The DNA for the CDR3 is TGTGCCAGCAGCCGTCCTGAGTTTTTTCTGAACACTGAAGCTTTCTTT. This sequence encodes CASSRPEFFLNTEAFF.

The chain has TRBV5-1 and TRBJ2-5; maybe TRBD2 (5 bases). This CDR3 region has 14 residues. The V gene lost 2 bases and the J gene lost 3 bases, with 11 bases spanning the gap. From germline, CDR1 is SGHRS and CDR2 YFSETQ. The CDR3 nucleotides read TGCGCCAGCAGCTTCCCCCGGGATAAAGAGACCCAGTACTTC. Its translation is CASSFPRDKETQYF. The variable domain in full, with the rest retrieved from reference TRBV5-1 and TRBJ2-5, is KAGVTQTPRYLIKTRGQQVTLSCSPISGHRSVSWYQQTPGQGLQFLFEYFSETQRNKGNFPGRFSGRQFSNSRSEMNVSTLELGDSALYLCASSFPRDKETQYFGPGTRLLVL.

The chain is built from TRBV4-3 and TRBJ1-2; no reliable D call. This CDR3 is built from 15 residues. Germline-derived CDR1 and CDR2 are LGHNA and YSLEER. The germline V and J ends were trimmed by 0 bases and 3 bases, with 11 bases remaining between them. DNA of the CDR3: TGCGCCAGCAGCCAAGATAGGAGGGCGTACTATGGCTACACCTTC. Amino acids: CASSQDRRAYYGYTF.

With regard to this clone: This specimen includes other DNA sequences encoding the same CDR3. The rearrangement joins TRBV27 to TRBJ2-3; D remains ambiguous. The CDR3 has 11 amino acids. V shed 3 bases and J shed 4 bases, with 2 bases lying between them. CDR1 is MNHEY and CDR2 is SMNVEV in the germline V gene (reference sequence). The CDR3 sequence is CASSFADTQYF. In DNA, the CDR3 is TGTGCCAGCAGTTTTGCAGATACGCAGTATTTT.

The chain employs TRBV10-3 and TRBJ1-3, with D maybe TRBD1 (5 bases). V shed 11 bases and J shed 6 bases, with 23 bases lying between them. Germline loops: CDR1 ENHRY, CDR2 SYGVKD. There are 15 residues in the CDR3. The CDR3 DNA is TGTGCCGCAAGCCCTGTGACTCAGGGAGAAAACACCATATATTTT. This codes for CAASPVTQGENTIYF.

The genes are TRBV7-3 and TRBJ2-2; 12 bases are shared with TRBD2. V shed 4 bases and J 1 base; nucleotides not matched to a gene: 1. Per the germline V gene, CDR1 is SGHTA and CDR2 is FQGTGA. The CDR3 is 16 residues long. The CDR3 sequence is CASSWGLAGNTGELFF. CDR3 DNA: TGTGCCAGCAGCTGGGGACTAGCGGGGAACACCGGGGAGCTGTTTTTT.